One and the same sample provided the 22 T cell receptor beta chains below, sequenced in a study of cytomegalovirus exposure and HLA in healthy donors. With 60 Vbeta and 13 Jbeta primers, the PCR was carried out. Libraries were prepared by immunoSEQ multiplex PCR; TCRdb keeps only in-frame clonotypes and omits some of them. The data hold around 180,000 clones, with around 75% observed a single time. Sequencing used PBMCs. These receptor sequences come from a woman between 25 and 40 years old in good health and CMV-seropositive.

There are a few counts of this clone. The rearrangement uses TRBV15 and TRBJ1-5, with unresolved D. CDR1 and CDR2 from the germline V gene are LNHNV and YYDKDF (reference sequence). V lost 8 bases to trimming and J lost 2 bases, with 10 bases between them. The CDR3 runs 13 residues. The chain's CDR3 is CATRGLGNQPQHF. In nucleotides, the CDR3 is TGTGCCACCCGAGGGCTGGGCAATCAGCCCCAGCATTTT.

The V and J genes are TRBV5-6 and TRBJ2-1; 7 bases align to TRBD2. V shed 1 base, J shed 7 bases, and the junction held 5 bases outside the gene matches. CDR3 length: 14 amino acids. Germline-derived CDR1 and CDR2 are SGHDT and YYEEEE. The CDR3 region has the DNA TGTGCCAGCAGCTTGACGGGAGGAGTGAATGAGCAGTTCTTC. Its translation: CASSLTGGVNEQFF. Complete variable domain (other parts from reference TRBV5-6 and TRBJ2-1): DAGVTQSPTHLIKTRGQQVTLRCSPKSGHDTVSWYQQALGQGPQFIFQYYEEEERQRGNFPDRFSGHQFPNYSSELNVNALLLGDSALYLCASSLTGGVNEQFFGPGTRLTVL.

This clone appeared a few times. The J gene is TRBJ2-1, the V gene TRBV10-3; 7 positions match TRBD1. CDR3 length equals 15 residues. Germline assignment: CDR1 ENHRY and CDR2 SYGVKD. V lost 1 base and J lost 8; bases outside the gene matches: 8. The CDR3 region is CAISEFFAGGDEQFF. The DNA for the CDR3 is TGTGCCATCAGTGAGTTCTTCGCAGGGGGAGATGAGCAGTTCTTC.

The chain recombines TRBV4-3 with TRBJ1-5; a weak D match, TRBD1 (5 bases). CDR1 and CDR2 (germline): LGHNA, YSLEER. The CDR3 contains 16 residues. V was clipped by 0 bases and J by 6 bases, with 15 bases between them. CDR3 amino acids: CASSQEAGDGSQPQHF. The CDR3 region has the DNA TGCGCCAGCAGCCAAGAAGCGGGGGACGGGAGTCAGCCCCAGCATTTT.

V usage is TRBV6-5 and J usage is TRBJ2-7, with TRBD2 matching over 11 bases. Per the germline V gene, CDR1 is MNHEY and CDR2 is SVGAGI. This CDR3 contains 14 residues. J lost 5 bases, V lost 5 bases, and 5 bases had no gene match. The CDR3 loop is CASSMTSGNHEQYF. In DNA, the CDR3 is TGTGCCAGCAGTATGACTAGCGGGAACCACGAGCAGTACTTC.

V usage is TRBV9 and J usage is TRBJ2-2; tentatively, D is TRBD2 (5 bases). There are 15 residues in the CDR3. Trimming took 4 bases from V and 1 from J, leaving 11 bases between them. Germline assignment: CDR1 SGDLS and CDR2 YYNGEE. CDR3 nucleotides: TGTGCCAGCAGCCTTCGCGGGCAGAACACCGGGGAGCTGTTTTTT. Protein product: CASSLRGQNTGELFF.

This sequence joins TRBV11-2 and TRBJ2-2; D possibly corresponds to TRBD1 (6 bases). The V gene lost 1 base and the J gene lost 4 bases, with 10 bases spanning the gap. The CDR3 loop spans 15 amino acids. CDR1 is SGHAT and CDR2 is FQNNGV in the germline V gene. CDR3 bases: TGTGCCAGCAGCTTAGGACAGGTCCCCACCGGGGAGCTGTTTTTT. It specifies CASSLGQVPTGELFF.

The V call is TRBV6-6, the J call TRBJ1-5; TRBD1 is a possible D gene (6 bases). Germline lookup yields CDR1 MNHNY and CDR2 SVGAGI (reference sequence). Trimming removed 8 bases from V and 4 bases from J, with 18 bases in between. CDR3 length: 15 amino acids. CDR3 sequence reads: CASSLGGAANQPQHF. The CDR3, as DNA: TGTGCCAGCTCCCTAGGGGGGGCCGCGAATCAGCCCCAGCATTTT.

The chain links TRBV28 to TRBJ2-7; tentative D call: TRBD1 (5 bases). This CDR3 is built from 14 residues. Germline assignment: CDR1 MDHEN and CDR2 SYDVKM. V gave up 4 bases and J gave up 9 bases, with 19 bases separating them. CDR3 coding DNA: TGTGCCAGCAGTTCCGGTTGGGGCCCAGGAAGGCAGTACTTC. It specifies CASSSGWGPGRQYF.

This sequence joins TRBV5-1 and TRBJ1-4; TRBD1 might be the D (5 bases). Trimming shortened V by 5 bases and J by 5 bases, and 16 bases separated the two germline ends. The CDR3 is 15 residues long. The V gene's germline CDR1 is SGHRS and CDR2 YFSETQ. The CDR3 nucleotides read TGCGCCAGCAGTCTGGGGCAGGGAGGAAATGAAAAACTGTTTTTT. It encodes CASSLGQGGNEKLFF. The whole variable domain, remainder taken from reference TRBV5-1 and TRBJ1-4, is KAGVTQTPRYLIKTRGQQVTLSCSPISGHRSVSWYQQTPGQGLQFLFEYFSETQRNKGNFPGRFSGRQFSNSRSEMNVSTLELGDSALYLCASSLGQGGNEKLFFGSGTQLSVL.

The chain has TRBV6-5 and TRBJ1-5; TRBD1 aligns across 7 bases. This CDR3 region has 16 residues. The junction had 6 bases not matched to a gene; V was cut back by 0 bases and J by 4 bases. The germline CDR1 and CDR2 sequences are MNHEY and SVGAGI. In nucleotides, the CDR3 is TGTGCCAGCAGTTACTCGAGGGACAGTGTAAATCAGCCCCAGCATTTT. Amino acid sequence: CASSYSRDSVNQPQHF.

This sequence joins TRBV6-5 and TRBJ1-1, with D uncertain. CDR3 size: 15 residues. The V gene's germline CDR1 is MNHEY and CDR2 SVGAGI. V dropped 0 bases and J dropped 5 bases, with 13 bases sitting between them. CDR3 nucleotide sequence: TGTGCCAGCAGTTACTCGATTGTCCGGAGAACTGAAGCTTTCTTT. Translated: CASSYSIVRRTEAFF.

Only a few counts were recorded for this clone. V and J are TRBV5-1 and TRBJ1-1; 7 bases map to TRBD1. J gave up 0 bases and V 0 bases, and 5 bases lay outside the gene matches. The CDR3 is made up of 16 amino acids. Germline assignment: CDR1 SGHRS and CDR2 YFSETQ. The CDR3 DNA follows: TGCGCCAGCAGCTTGGCGGGACAGCGATTGAACACTGAAGCTTTCTTT. Its protein is CASSLAGQRLNTEAFF.

The chain combines TRBV27 with TRBJ1-4; D is perhaps TRBD1 (5 bases). Trimming left V 5 bases short and J 5 bases short, with 18 bases between. In germline, CDR1 is MNHEY, CDR2 SMNVEV (reference sequence). The CDR3 is 16 amino acids. CDR3 loop: CASSPYRTGGNEKLFF. The CDR3 coding sequence is TGTGCCAGCAGTCCCTATCGGACGGGGGGAAATGAAAAACTGTTTTTT.

V usage is TRBV7-9 and J usage is TRBJ2-1; TRBD2 might be the D (6 bases). This CDR3 has 16 amino acids. The germline V gene has CDR1 SEHNR and CDR2 FQNEAQ (reference sequence). Trimming took 7 bases from V and 3 from J, leaving 19 bases between them. The CDR3 sequence is CASTRRSGEYYNEQFF. The DNA of the CDR3 is TGTGCCAGCACCCGAAGGTCGGGGGAATACTACAATGAGCAGTTCTTC.

This clone was counted once. V usage is TRBV5-4 and J usage is TRBJ2-3; 8 bases fit TRBD2. Germline V gene sequence: CDR1 SGHNT, CDR2 YYREEE (reference sequence). The CDR3 spans 15 residues. J lost 3 bases, V lost 1 base, and 4 bases had no gene match. The CDR3 here is CASSLTGGWTDTQYF. Here the CDR3 DNA reads TGTGCCAGCAGCTTGACGGGGGGGTGGACAGATACGCAGTATTTT.

This chain links TRBV9 with TRBJ2-7; a weak D match, TRBD1 (6 bases). This CDR3 contains 15 residues. Per germline, CDR1 SGDLS and CDR2 YYNGEE. Trimming pared 0 bases from V and 5 bases from J, leaving 15 bases between. The CDR3 DNA follows: TGTGCCAGCAGCGTAGGGGGGCCGAAAGTAGACGAGCAGTACTTC. Amino acid sequence: CASSVGGPKVDEQYF.

The chain joins TRBV28 to TRBJ2-7; tentative D call: TRBD1 (5 bases). Germline loops: CDR1 MDHEN, CDR2 SYDVKM. V was shortened by 1 base and J by 0 bases, with 16 bases between the two germline ends. The CDR3 contains 17 residues. CDR3 DNA sequence: TGTGCCAGCAGTTTATCGCTGGACACTCAAAACTCCTACGAGCAGTACTTC. Translated: CASSLSLDTQNSYEQYF. Full variable domain (outside the CDR3, taken from reference TRBV28 and TRBJ2-7): DVKVTQSSRYLVKRTGEKVFLECVQDMDHENMFWYRQDPGLGLRLIYFSYDVKMKEKGDIPEGYSVSREKKERFSLILESASTNQTSMYLCASSLSLDTQNSYEQYFGPGTRLTVT.

A single count supports this clone. The chain is built from TRBV4-2 and TRBJ2-7; a possible D gene is TRBD1 (6 bases). Trimming stripped 1 base from V and 2 bases from J, with 24 bases between. Germline lookup yields CDR1 LGHNA and CDR2 YNFKEQ. The CDR3 has 19 residues. This chain's CDR3 is CASSQGSGYQRGRPYEQYF. CDR3 sequence (DNA): TGTGCCAGCAGCCAAGGGTCTGGTTATCAAAGGGGGAGACCCTACGAGCAGTACTTC.

The chain recombines TRBV19 with TRBJ1-4; no definite D call. Trimming shortened V by 6 bases and J by 3 bases, and 11 bases separated the two germline ends. Per germline, CDR1 LNHDA and CDR2 SQIVND (reference sequence). CDR3 length equals 14 residues. CDR3 in amino acids: CASRSTEANEKLFF. The CDR3 DNA sequence: TGTGCCAGTAGGTCTACAGAAGCTAATGAAAAACTGTTTTTT.

The chain joins TRBV6-6 to TRBJ1-4; 8 bases agree with TRBD1. The CDR3 has 14 residues. The V and J ends lost 6 bases and 6 bases, in that order; junction bases with no gene match: 6. Germline V lookup: CDR1 MNHNY, CDR2 SVGAGI (reference sequence). In DNA form, the CDR3 reads TGTGCCAGCAGCCCGGACAGGGCGTATGAAAAACTGTTTTTT. This encodes CASSPDRAYEKLFF.

The chain has TRBV6-5 and TRBJ1-2, with 7 bases lining up with TRBD1. J lost 5 bases, V lost 8 bases, and 5 bases had no gene match. Germline CDR1 reads MNHEY; CDR2 reads SVGAGI. This CDR3 comprises 12 residues. CDR3 nucleotides: TGTGCCAGCGGACAGGCGACTTATGGCTACACCTTC. It specifies CASGQATYGYTF.